Below are 17 T cell receptor beta chains sequenced from a single sample in a study of blood T cell repertoires in COVID-19. The protocol was immunoSEQ multiplex PCR, while the TCRdb copy is restricted to in-frame clones and leaves out a portion. The data contain around 92,000 clones, about 91% of them seen just once; the ten biggest clones take up about 5%. Sequencing used peripheral blood. The receptor set was obtained from a woman aged 80 or over with active COVID-19.

The chain has TRBV3-1 (or the pseudogene TRBV3-2) and TRBJ2-2; weak D call: TRBD2 (5 bases). V gave up 3 bases and J gave up 7 bases, with 15 bases separating them. CDR3 size: 15 residues. Germline loops: CDR1 LGHDT, CDR2 YNNKEL (reference sequence). The CDR3 nucleotides are TGTGCCAGCAGCCAGAGTAACAGAGCGGACGGGGAGCTGTTTTTT. Amino acids: CASSQSNRADGELFF.

V usage is TRBV23-1 and J usage is TRBJ1-6; a possible D gene is TRBD1 (5 bases). TRBV23-1 is an open reading frame, and its role is uncertain. The CDR3 extends over 15 amino acids. V was pared by 9 bases and J by 7 bases, with 19 bases between. DNA for the CDR3: TGCGCCAGTCCCTTAGGCGGGGGACGGAATTCACCCCTCCACTTT. This codes for CASPLGGGRNSPLHF.

The rearrangement joins TRBV27 to TRBJ2-3; 8 bases map to TRBD2. Germline CDR1 is MNHEY and CDR2 is SMNVEV (reference sequence). The CDR3 is 17 residues long. V was pared by 3 bases and J by 4 bases, with 12 bases of the junction left unmatched. DNA for the CDR3: TGTGCCAGCAGTTTCTTCTCTTCGGGGGGGCGAGCAGATACGCAGTATTTT. As protein: CASSFFSSGGRADTQYF.

The gene calls are TRBV6-2 or TRBV6-3 and TRBJ2-3, with a weak D call TRBD1 (6 bases). V lost 6 bases and J lost 6, with 19 bases in between. The CDR3 totals 15 residues. Per the germline V gene, CDR1 is MNHEY and CDR2 is SVGEGT. As DNA, the CDR3 is TGTGCCAGCAGCTCCGGGACACCTTGGTGGGATACGCAGTATTTT. It codes for CASSSGTPWWDTQYF.

The rearrangement uses TRBV5-4 and TRBJ1-1, with 8 bases matching TRBD1. The ends lost 4 bases at V and 7 bases at J; junction bases unmatched: 6. The CDR3 has 13 amino acids. Looked up from germline, CDR1 is SGHNT and CDR2 is YYREEE (reference sequence). The CDR3 loop reads CASSLDREREAFF. CDR3 in DNA: TGTGCCAGCAGCCTGGACAGGGAGCGTGAAGCTTTCTTT.

V is TRBV19 and J is TRBJ1-3; D gene uncertain. Germline-derived CDR1 and CDR2 are LNHDA and SQIVND (reference sequence). The CDR3 is 14 amino acids. V lost 3 bases and J 4 bases, leaving 10 bases between the germline ends. The CDR3 reads CASSIRVAGNTIYF. The CDR3 DNA reads TGTGCCAGTAGTATTCGGGTTGCGGGAAACACCATATATTTT.

This clone was counted a single time. V usage is TRBV6-6 and J usage is TRBJ2-3, with D possibly TRBD2 on 6 matching bases. The CDR3 is 15 residues long. With 2 bases removed from V and 3 bases from J, the gap between germline ends came to 12 bases. In germline, CDR1 is MNHNY, CDR2 SVGAGI (reference sequence). CDR3 amino acids: CASSYTGVGTDTQYF. The CDR3 nucleotides read TGTGCCAGCAGTTACACGGGAGTGGGTACAGATACGCAGTATTTT.

The chain uses TRBV19 and TRBJ2-3, with TRBD2 matching 10 bases. V trimming: 1 base; J trimming: 5 bases; junction bases outside the gene matches: 9. Germline V gene lookup returns CDR1 LNHDA and CDR2 SQIVND (reference sequence). There are 17 residues in the CDR3. CDR3 nucleotides: TGTGCCAGTAGTATAGTAGCTAGCGGGAGTCTCGGAGATACGCAGTATTTT. Amino acid sequence: CASSIVASGSLGDTQYF.

There are a few counts of this clone. DNA for the CDR3: TGTGCCAGCAGTTTTCGTAACAGGGGATCCTACGAGCAGTACTTC. This translates into CASSFRNRGSYEQYF. The chain uses TRBV27 and TRBJ2-7; 7 bases match TRBD1. Germline CDR1 and CDR2: MNHEY and SMNVEV (reference sequence). The length of the CDR3 is 15 residues. V shed 3 bases and J 1 base; nucleotides not matched to a gene: 6.

The count of this clone is one. The chain is built from TRBV9 and TRBJ2-5; TRBD2 might be the D (6 bases). From germline, CDR1 is SGDLS and CDR2 YYNGEE. V was clipped by 4 bases and J by 1 base, with 14 bases between them. CDR3 size: 15 residues. The CDR3 loop is CASSPVGGVQETQYF. The CDR3 nucleotides read TGTGCCAGCAGCCCCGTTGGCGGGGTCCAAGAGACCCAGTACTTC.

There are a few counts of this clone. The chain uses TRBV11-3 and TRBJ2-1, with D possibly matching TRBD2 (6 bases). The CDR3 contains 13 residues. V lost 1 base and J lost 7, with 8 bases in between. Germline V gives CDR1 SGHNT, CDR2 YENEEA. CDR3 residues: CASSLVGGNEQFF. The CDR3 coding sequence is TGTGCCAGCAGCTTAGTAGGAGGGAATGAGCAGTTCTTC. Full variable domain (outside the CDR3, taken from reference TRBV11-3 and TRBJ2-1): EAGVVQSPRYKIIEKKQPVAFWCNPISGHNTLYWYLQNLGQGPELLIRYENEEAVDDSQLPKDRFSAERLKGVDSTLKIQPAELGDSAVYLCASSLVGGNEQFFGPGTRLTVL.

The chain has TRBV5-5 and TRBJ2-6; D is unresolved. Germline CDR1 SGHKS, CDR2 YYEKEE (reference sequence). Trimming left V 2 bases short and J 0 bases short, with 6 bases between. The CDR3 is made up of 15 amino acids. The CDR3 DNA reads TGTGCCAGCAGCTTTAGCCCCTCTGGGGCCAACGTCCTGACTTTC. Its protein is CASSFSPSGANVLTF.

This chain links TRBV27 with TRBJ1-2; perhaps TRBD1 as D (5 bases). Germline CDR1 MNHEY, CDR2 SMNVEV (reference sequence). Trimming cost V 7 bases and J 5 bases, with 20 bases left between them. The CDR3 is made up of 15 amino acids. The CDR3 DNA reads TGTGCCAGCACCACCCAGGGTTTCGGCTCATATGGCTACACCTTC. Amino acids: CASTTQGFGSYGYTF.

V and J are TRBV18 and TRBJ2-7; D perhaps matches TRBD2 (5 bases). There are 13 residues in the CDR3. V was clipped by 1 base and J by 2 bases, with 6 bases between them. Germline CDR1 KGHSH, CDR2 LQKENI. Here the CDR3 reads CASSPQEAYEQYF. The CDR3 coding sequence is TGTGCCAGCTCACCACAGGAGGCCTACGAGCAGTACTTC.

The chain carries TRBV29-1 and TRBJ2-2; D remains unclear. The CDR3 totals 11 residues. Trimming stripped 7 bases from V and 7 bases from J, with 10 bases between. Per germline, CDR1 SQVTM and CDR2 ANQGSEA. The CDR3 nucleotides are TGCAGCGCCCTAGTCATCGGGGAGCTGTTTTTT. Amino acid sequence: CSALVIGELFF.

The V and J genes are TRBV7-9 and TRBJ2-1; 7 bases are shared with TRBD1. Germline trimming cut 1 base from V and 14 bases from J; bases unmatched to any gene: 5. The germline V gene encodes CDR1 SEHNR and CDR2 FQNEAQ (reference sequence). This CDR3 comprises 12 residues. CDR3 nucleotides: TGTGCCAGCAGCTTAGAATTTACAGGGGAGTTCTTC. It encodes CASSLEFTGEFF.

In this sample, this clone turned up once. The V gene is TRBV27, the J gene TRBJ2-5, with 8 positions matching TRBD2. CDR1 and CDR2 from the germline V gene are MNHEY and SMNVEV (reference sequence). This CDR3 region has 15 residues. The ends lost 5 bases at V and 7 bases at J; junction bases unmatched: 12. The CDR3 sequence: CASSTLAGWEGTQYF. As DNA, the CDR3 is TGTGCCAGCAGTACCTTAGCGGGATGGGAAGGGACCCAGTACTTC.